These 10 T cell receptor beta chains originate from one sample sequenced in a study of T-cell memory formation after mild COVID-19. TCRdb ran MiXCR on the 5' RACE reads and lists one entry per CDR3 protein. The repertoire holds tens of thousands of distinct CDR3 sequences, with more than 13% as singletons. The specimen sequenced was PBMCs or a T cell subset sorted from them (not recorded which). The source of these receptors is a young man who had mild COVID-19 (a few samples of this study predate the infection). Cell type and time point are not known.

This clonotype came up a few times. The J gene is TRBJ1-4, the V gene TRBV4-2; no clear D. CDR3 length: 14 residues. Trimming shortened V by 0 bases and J by 8 bases, and 10 bases separated the two germline ends. Germline V CDR1 and CDR2: LGHNA, YNFKEQ. The CDR3 loop is CASSQDGDGEKLFF. The CDR3 DNA reads TGTGCCAGCAGCCAAGATGGAGACGGCGAAAAACTGTTTTTT.

The genes are TRBV6-5 and TRBJ2-1; 7 bases line up with TRBD2. CDR1 is MNHEY, CDR2 SVGAGI, per germline. V lost 7 bases and J lost 8; bases outside the gene matches: 8. The CDR3 spans 13 residues. The CDR3 protein is CASTWNGGDEQFF. The CDR3 nucleotides are TGTGCCAGCACCTGGAATGGGGGGGATGAGCAGTTCTTC.

The chain joins TRBV29-1 to TRBJ2-6; TRBD1 matches at 8 bases. This CDR3 spans 21 amino acids. Germline assignment: CDR1 SQVTM and CDR2 ANQGSEA. Trimming at V came to 2 bases and at J to 2 bases, leaving 20 bases not matched to a gene. This chain's CDR3 is CSVESLAGQGRLGPGANVLTF. Written as DNA, the CDR3 is TGCAGCGTTGAAAGTTTGGCAGGACAGGGTCGACTCGGACCTGGGGCCAACGTCCTGACTTTC.

The chain is built from TRBV4-1 and TRBJ2-1, with 7 positions matching TRBD2. V was clipped by 0 bases and J by 3 bases; unmatched bases: 8. This CDR3 is built from 17 residues. CDR1 is MGHRA, CDR2 YSYEKL, per germline. CDR3 amino acids: CASSQDGWGGDYNEQFF. Written as DNA, the CDR3 is TGCGCCAGCAGCCAAGACGGCTGGGGGGGGGACTACAATGAGCAGTTCTTC.

This clonotype was counted a few times. The J gene is TRBJ2-5, the V gene TRBV29-1; perhaps TRBD2 as D (6 bases). The germline V gene encodes CDR1 SQVTM and CDR2 ANQGSEA. This CDR3 has 15 residues. With 6 bases removed from V and 0 bases from J, the gap between germline ends came to 17 bases. This chain's CDR3 is CSVLIAESDQETQYF. In nucleotides, the CDR3 is TGCAGCGTACTGATAGCGGAAAGCGACCAAGAGACCCAGTACTTC.

In this sample, this clonotype turned up a few times. The chain links TRBV2 to TRBJ2-3, with D tentatively TRBD1 (8 bases). This CDR3 is built from 16 residues. Germline assignment: CDR1 SNHLY and CDR2 FYNNEI. Deletions cut 10 bases from V and 0 bases from J, with 20 bases between. CDR3 residues: CAITTDRDYSTDTQYF. The CDR3 coding sequence is TGTGCCATAACCACGGACAGGGACTATAGCACAGATACGCAGTATTTT.

This clonotype was detected only a few times. This sequence joins TRBV12-3 or TRBV12-4 and TRBJ2-5; D remains ambiguous. V was clipped by 5 bases and J by 6 bases, with 10 bases between them. This CDR3 is 12 amino acids long. CDR3 protein: CASSVGEQTQYF. The CDR3 DNA reads as TGTGCCAGCAGTGTGGGTGAGCAGACCCAGTACTTC.

V is TRBV15 and J is TRBJ2-7; D may match TRBD1 or TRBD2 (5 bases each). Germline V gene sequence: CDR1 LNHNV, CDR2 YYDKDF (reference sequence). This CDR3 region has 15 residues. V shed 0 bases and J shed 0 bases, with 9 bases lying between them. The CDR3 reads CATSRDGAASYEQYF. The DNA for the CDR3 is TGTGCCACCAGCAGAGACGGGGCAGCCTCCTACGAGCAGTACTTC.

This sequence joins TRBV5-1 and TRBJ2-7, with a possible D match to TRBD1 (6 bases). Deletions cut 4 bases from V and 6 bases from J, with 17 bases between. The CDR3 consists of 14 residues. CDR1 and CDR2 (germline): SGHRS, YFSETQ. The CDR3 DNA is TGCGCCAGCAGCAACACAGGGTATCTCTTCGAGCAGTACTTC. Residues: CASSNTGYLFEQYF.

The genes are TRBV4-3 and TRBJ2-1; D not certain. V was cut by 4 bases and J by 6 bases, with 13 bases left in between. This CDR3 is built from 14 residues. Germline CDR1 reads LGHNA; CDR2 reads YSLEER. DNA for the CDR3: TGCGCCAGCAGCCGTGAACCCGGCAGCAATGAGCAGTTCTTC. This gives the protein CASSREPGSNEQFF.